A single sample is the source of the 20 T cell receptor beta chains below, sequenced in a study of blood T cell repertoires in COVID-19 (TCRdb year 2020). Libraries were prepared through the immunoSEQ multiplex PCR assay. The table was pulled from immuneACCESS by TCRdb, which kept in-frame rearrangements only. Such tables lose some clones; where checked, under half of the loss comes from unresolved V genes, and the rest has no known cause. In all, the sample holds some 87,000 clones, and approximately 92% of those were seen once. The ten largest clonotypes hold roughly 5.9% of the sample. Sequencing was carried out using peripheral blood. Receptors were obtained from an older woman with active COVID-19.

The chain uses TRBV30 and TRBJ1-3; no reliable D call. Germline V gene data show CDR1 as GTSNPN and CDR2 as SVGIG (reference sequence). The CDR3 consists of 14 residues. V was trimmed by 3 bases and J by 0 bases, leaving 9 bases between them. CDR3 bases: TGTGCCTGGAGGAGGGATTTCTCTGGAAACACCATATATTTT. Translation gives CAWRRDFSGNTIYF.

CDR3 amino acids: CASSPIHRLAAQETQYF. The CDR3 coding sequence is TGCGCCAGCAGCCCAATCCATCGTCTAGCGGCCCAAGAGACCCAGTACTTC. The chain couples TRBV5-1 to TRBJ2-5, with TRBD2 identical over 7 bases. CDR3 length: 17 residues. The junction had 13 bases not matched to a gene; V was cut back by 4 bases and J by 1 base. The germline CDR1 and CDR2 sequences are SGHRS and YFSETQ.

In this sample, this clone turned up once. The chain joins TRBV29-1 to TRBJ1-3, with 7 bases lining up with TRBD1. V lost 3 bases to trimming and J lost 4 bases; unmatched junction nucleotides: 6. The CDR3 totals 14 residues. Germline lookup yields CDR1 SQVTM and CDR2 ANQGSEA. The CDR3 DNA follows: TGCAGCGTTGACCTCACAGGGGACGGAAACACCATATATTTT. Residues: CSVDLTGDGNTIYF.

The rearrangement joins TRBV9 to TRBJ2-5; the match to TRBD1 covers 7 bases. This CDR3 region has 15 residues. Germline CDR1 SGDLS, CDR2 YYNGEE. J lost 2 bases, V lost 1 base, and 5 bases had no gene match. In DNA, the CDR3 is TGTGCCAGCAGCGTAATAGGGGGCAATCAAGAGACCCAGTACTTC. Translated: CASSVIGGNQETQYF.

This rearrangement joins TRBV5-5 to TRBJ2-7; possible D gene TRBD2, 6 bases. Germline CDR1 reads SGHKS; CDR2 reads YYEKEE (reference sequence). The CDR3 length is 15 residues. The V gene lost 5 bases and the J gene lost 1 base, with 16 bases spanning the gap. The CDR3 coding sequence is TGTGCCAGCAGTCCACGGGGGACCGGATCCTACGAGCAGTACTTC. Residues: CASSPRGTGSYEQYF. Combining the CDR3 with reference TRBV5-5 and TRBJ2-7 gives the whole variable domain DAGVTQSPTHLIKTRGQQVTLRCSPISGHKSVSWYQQVLGQGPQFIFQYYEKEERGRGNFPDRFSARQFPNYSSELNVNALLLGDSALYLCASSPRGTGSYEQYFGPGTRLTVT.

CDR3 region: CASMGQGNYGYTF. DNA for the CDR3: TGTGCCAGCATGGGACAGGGGAACTATGGCTACACCTTC. The chain joins TRBV27 to TRBJ1-2; TRBD1 matches at 10 bases. From germline, CDR1 is MNHEY and CDR2 SMNVEV (reference sequence). V shed 7 bases, J shed 2 bases, and the junction held 1 base outside the gene matches. The CDR3 has 13 amino acids.

The J gene is TRBJ1-5, the V gene TRBV11-3; 10 positions agree with TRBD1. Germline V lookup: CDR1 SGHNT, CDR2 YENEEA. The CDR3 is 15 amino acids. V was pared by 5 bases and J by 3 bases, with 4 bases of the junction left unmatched. The CDR3 DNA sequence: TGTGCCAGCAGCCCGGGACAGGGGAACAATCAGCCCCAGCATTTT. It yields the protein CASSPGQGNNQPQHF.

This sequence joins TRBV7-9 and TRBJ1-4; the match to TRBD1 covers 9 bases. The CDR3 loop spans 15 amino acids. V was clipped by 10 bases and J by 6 bases; unmatched bases: 12. The germline V gene has CDR1 SEHNR and CDR2 FQNEAQ (reference sequence). Here the CDR3 DNA reads TGTGCCATTCCGCGTGGTTGGACAGGGGATGAAAAACTGTTTTTT. Protein: CAIPRGWTGDEKLFF.

This clone was detected a few times. The chain has TRBV28 and TRBJ2-1; 9 positions match TRBD2. The germline CDR1 and CDR2 sequences are MDHEN and SYDVKM. The V and J ends lost 5 bases and 9 bases, in that order; junction bases with no gene match: 11. The CDR3 has 15 residues. The CDR3: CASSLISGSQSEQFF. CDR3 nucleotides: TGTGCCAGCAGTCTGATTAGCGGGAGCCAGAGTGAGCAGTTCTTC.

This clone was seen a single time. The chain employs TRBV18 and TRBJ1-3, with 8 bases identical to TRBD1. V lost 3 bases and J lost 4; bases outside the gene matches: 8. CDR1 is KGHSH, CDR2 LQKENI, per germline. CDR3 length: 16 residues. The CDR3, as DNA: TGTGCCAGCTCACCTTTAGGACAGGGCGTCGGAAACACCATATATTTT. Translating it yields CASSPLGQGVGNTIYF.

CDR3 in DNA: TGTGCCAGCTCACCACTGGACAGGGGTAATTCACCCCTCCACTTT. Translating it yields CASSPLDRGNSPLHF. V and J are TRBV18 and TRBJ1-6, with 9 bases fitting TRBD1. Looked up from germline, CDR1 is KGHSH and CDR2 is LQKENI. The CDR3 loop spans 15 amino acids. Unmatched junction bases numbered 1, after V lost 1 base and J lost 6 bases.

The CDR3 region is CASSSFRDTIGDTQYF. CDR3 in DNA: TGTGCCAGCAGCTCGTTCCGGGACACCATTGGAGATACGCAGTATTTT. The chain has TRBV5-4 and TRBJ2-3, with D tentatively TRBD1 (6 bases). The length of the CDR3 is 16 residues. V shed 3 bases and J shed 5 bases, with 19 bases lying between them. Germline-derived CDR1 and CDR2 are SGHNT and YYREEE (reference sequence).

This clone was counted a single time. CDR3 sequence (DNA): TGTGCCAGCAGCCTGGACAGGGTGGATCAGCCCCAGCATTTT. Protein product: CASSLDRVDQPQHF. The V gene is TRBV7-8, the J gene TRBJ1-5; 8 bases match TRBD1. CDR1 and CDR2 from the germline V gene are SGHVS and FQNEAQ. The CDR3 is 14 amino acids. J gave up 5 bases and V 5 bases, and 5 bases lay outside the gene matches.

The rearrangement joins TRBV6-5 to TRBJ1-3; possible D gene TRBD1, 5 bases. Germline V CDR1 and CDR2: MNHEY, SVGAGI. Trimming shortened V by 7 bases and J by 5 bases, and 15 bases separated the two germline ends. The CDR3 is 14 residues long. CDR3 amino acids: CASTSGGGRNTIYF. CDR3 coding DNA: TGTGCCAGCACATCTGGTGGGGGGAGAAACACCATATATTTT.

CDR3 sequence (DNA): TGTGCCAGCAGTTTATCGGCAGACAATGAGCAGTTCTTC. Its protein is CASSLSADNEQFF. The genes are TRBV27 and TRBJ2-1; D is unresolved. Germline values: CDR1 MNHEY, CDR2 SMNVEV (reference sequence). This CDR3 region has 13 residues. V was shortened by 0 bases and J by 5 bases, with 5 bases between the two germline ends.

The CDR3 reads CASSQGQATDTQYF. Written as DNA, the CDR3 is TGCGCCAGCAGCCAAGGACAGGCCACAGATACGCAGTATTTT. The chain links TRBV4-3 to TRBJ2-3; D is perhaps TRBD1 (6 bases). V was clipped by 1 base and J by 2 bases, with 7 bases between them. The germline V gene has CDR1 LGHNA and CDR2 YSLEER. The CDR3 totals 14 residues.

J is TRBJ1-1 and V is TRBV6-2 or TRBV6-3, with TRBD1 matching 7 bases. CDR1 MNHEY and CDR2 SVGEGT come from the germline V gene. J gave up 4 bases and V 8 bases, and 7 bases lay outside the gene matches. The CDR3 sequence is 13 residues long. The CDR3 DNA sequence: TGTGCCAGCCGTTTGGCAGGGGGCACTGAAGCTTTCTTT. It is translated as CASRLAGGTEAFF.

V usage is TRBV27 and J usage is TRBJ2-5; 8 bases align to TRBD2. J gave up 1 base and V 7 bases, and 8 bases lay outside the gene matches. The CDR3 length is 15 residues. Germline values: CDR1 MNHEY, CDR2 SMNVEV (reference sequence). The CDR3: CASTHRRGVQETQYF. CDR3 DNA: TGTGCCAGCACCCACAGGCGGGGGGTCCAAGAGACCCAGTACTTC.

V and J are TRBV28 and TRBJ1-3, with D tentatively TRBD1 (5 bases). Trimming took off 5 bases at V and 2 bases at J, with 10 bases between the two ends. The CDR3 consists of 14 residues. The germline V gene encodes CDR1 MDHEN and CDR2 SYDVKM. CDR3 region: CASSPWGAGNTIYF. In DNA, the CDR3 is TGTGCCAGCAGTCCGTGGGGGGCTGGAAACACCATATATTTT.

The J gene is TRBJ2-7, the V gene TRBV6-6; the D gene is possibly TRBD2 (5 bases). Germline V CDR1 and CDR2: MNHNY, SVGAGI (reference sequence). CDR3 length: 15 amino acids. Trimming took 2 bases from V and 3 from J, leaving 14 bases between them. The CDR3 protein is CASSYPGRGSYEQYF. The DNA for the CDR3 is TGTGCCAGCAGTTACCCAGGTCGGGGTAGCTACGAGCAGTACTTC.